This TCR beta chain is from a study of blood T cell repertoires in COVID-19 (TCRdb year 2020). Regarding the study in general: Samples covering the acute and convalescent phases of COVID-19 were provided by collaborators in the United States, Italy and Spain. Samples came from the ongoing ImmuneRACE study (first 160 participants) plus 1,254 subjects from 6 global collaborators. Deeply sampled blood TCRbeta repertoires from subjects exposed to, actively infected with, or recovered from COVID-19 were included in the dataset. A de-identified subject ID, COVID-19 status, age in years and sex were almost always included in the sample metadata. The prospective study material was composed of cDNA or gDNA derived from T cells, B-cell-depleted T cells, or PBMCs. The repertoires were made available in a free public database intended to serve as a resource for research on the immune response to SARS-CoV-2. Where HLA class I and class II types were available, the types were taken from metadata supplied by the sample provider, not from assay-based typing.

Worth noting for this clone: The antigen it binds to is not known. Base qualities were left out, and no much larger clone turns up one base away.

The immunoSEQ Assay, a bias-controlled multiplex PCR, was used to amplify TCRbeta CDR3 regions from genomic DNA. In the source study's methods: Nucleated cell counts per sample were estimated from amplification of reference gene primers within the assay. To quantify the absolute abundance of each unique TCRbeta CDR3 rearrangement, sequence reads were collapsed and filtered. For each sample, productive Simpson clonality was calculated by taking the square root of Simpson's diversity index across productive rearrangements. What TCRdb holds here is the immuneACCESS table cut down to in-frame rearrangements. Part of the clones is not present; checked against another copy, under half of the missing clones reflect an unresolved V gene, and the others are unexplained. Clonal size and the V and J genes are those of that table, whereas D and trimming came from the DNA. The sample table lists roughly 260,000 clones, around 86% of them with a count of one. Around a tenth of the sample is held by the ten biggest clonotypes.

Broad study findings and their caveats: The amount of clinical and demographic metadata varied by source and participant and was provided uncurated.

Another Seattle source contributed samples from volunteer blood donors who had recovered from COVID-19. Each collaborating institution followed its own protocols to collect whole blood in K2EDTA tubes. For TCRbeta analysis, collaborator samples were shipped as frozen whole blood, as isolated PBMCs, or as DNA extracted from either sample type. The source material was peripheral blood. The sequence derives from a man in his forties who had recovered from COVID-19.

The DNA is as follows: TGTGCCAGCAGCTTAGTTCCCCCGGGAGGGGCGCCCTACGAGCAGTACTTC. It translates as CASSLVPPGGAPYEQYF. In this chain, TRBV7-2 is recombined with TRBJ2-7; 8 central nucleotides agree with TRBD2. The germline V gene supplies CDR1 SGHTA and CDR2 FQGNSA. Relative to germline, V is missing 1 base and J is missing 2 bases, with 10 bases of the junction outside any gene match. The CDR3 runs 17 amino acids, cysteine and phenylalanine included. Of all the DNA, just the CDR3 is kept, 51 bases in frame from base 1.